The subject of this entry is one TCR beta chain. Its matching antigen is unknown. This sample was included in a study of T cell repertoires in cytomegalovirus infection. As for the study in general: Through public TCR beta signatures, both CMV infection and matching HLA type were indicated. Regarding the study as a whole: The cumulative frequency of public TCR beta families identified carriers of CMV plus the relevant HLA.

MiXCR, run by TCRdb on the reads, gives a single entry per CDR3 protein. The sample has 400,000 or so distinct CDR3 sequences; roughly 30% are singletons. The V and J ends lost 6 bases and 0 bases respectively, with 11 bases between them. CDR3 length equals 14 residues. Germline V gene sequence: CDR1 DFQATT, CDR2 SNEGSKA (reference sequence). Material: PBMCs. This clonotype was sampled from a human donor in good health (CMV status not recorded). Some clones in this sample may be carry-over from other donors' samples. The gene calls are TRBV20-1 and TRBJ1-4; perhaps TRBD1 as D (5 bases). CDR3 amino acids: CSARQMSTNEKLFF. For the CDR3, the DNA is TGCAGTGCGAGACAGATGTCAACTAATGAAAAACTGTTTTTT.